This T cell receptor beta chain came from a study of T cell responses to AZD1222 COVID-19 vaccine. General observations from the study: White British people made up most donors, females outnumbered males, and clonal diversity was possibly underestimated. Once two AZD1222 doses were given, Spike-specific TCR breadth and depth went up. Baseline serology detected seropositivity in only 5 to 7 AZD1222 recipients.

Clones were sequenced by immunoSEQ multiplex PCR, and TCRdb holds only the in-frame ones, with some missing. The table includes about 150,000 clones, approximately 78% detected once. About this clone: What it recognizes is unknown.

CDR3 length equals 15 residues. V lost 1 base to trimming and J lost 1 base, with 7 bases between them. The V gene's germline CDR1 is KGHDR and CDR2 SFDVKD. The sequenced sample was peripheral blood, obtained on day 0 of MenACWY control vaccination. The V and J genes are TRBV24-1 and TRBJ2-1; TRBD2 is a possible D gene (5 bases). The origin of this receptor is an adult in good health. The CDR3 loop is CATSDFSGSYNEQFF. CDR3 coding DNA: TGTGCCACCAGTGATTTCAGCGGTTCCTACAATGAGCAGTTCTTC.